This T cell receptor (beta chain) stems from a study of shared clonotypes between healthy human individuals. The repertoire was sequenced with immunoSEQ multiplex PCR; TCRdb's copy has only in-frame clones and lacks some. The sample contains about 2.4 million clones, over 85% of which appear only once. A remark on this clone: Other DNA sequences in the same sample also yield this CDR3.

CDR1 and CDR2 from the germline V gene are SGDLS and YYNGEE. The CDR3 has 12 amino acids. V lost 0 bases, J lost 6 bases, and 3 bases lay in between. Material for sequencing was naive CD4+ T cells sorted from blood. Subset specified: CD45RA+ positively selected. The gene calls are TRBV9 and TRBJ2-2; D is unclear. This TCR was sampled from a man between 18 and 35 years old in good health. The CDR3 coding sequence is TGTGCCAGCAGCGTAGTCCCCGGGGAGCTGTTTTTT. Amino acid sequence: CASSVVPGELFF.